This TCR beta chain was recorded in a study of cytomegalovirus exposure and HLA in healthy donors. Study-wide findings and caveats: The authors listed approximately 150 TCR beta chains as cytomegalovirus-associated. TCR beta V- and J-gene trimming, according to a later analysis, was linked to a missense DCLRE1C variant. One later analysis reportedly identified an Asian-associated ancestry cluster that showed fewer N-insertions than the roughly 600-donor mean. TCR beta sequences numbering about 17,000 were associated with HLA alleles at 0.05 false discovery rate in a later analysis.

Germline CDR1 MNHEY, CDR2 SVGAGI. Trimming took 6 bases from V and 3 from J, leaving 17 bases between them. The CDR3 contains 15 residues. PCR employed 60 Vbeta and 13 Jbeta primers. Produced via immunoSEQ multiplex PCR; TCRdb's table is partial and in-frame only. The sample includes around 52,000 clones. Remarks on this clone: What it recognizes is unknown.

The chain couples TRBV6-5 to TRBJ1-1; D unclear. The sequence derives from a woman aged 50 to 60 in good health and CMV-seropositive. Source material: PBMCs. CDR3 sequence (DNA): TGTGCCAGCAGCTTACAGCGGACGCATTACACTGAAGCTTTCTTT. It translates to CASSLQRTHYTEAFF.